A selection of T cell receptor beta chains follows, all from one sample in a study of Ad26.COV2.S vaccination and SARS-CoV-2 variants. Clones were sequenced by immunoSEQ multiplex PCR, and TCRdb holds only the in-frame ones, with some missing. The data contain around 320,000 clones, roughly 84% of them seen just once; the ten biggest clones take up about 3.4%. Sequencing was performed on peripheral blood, taken in a trial of Ad26.COV2.S vaccine versus placebo. These receptors were taken from a person between 18 and 59 years old who received the Ad26.COV2.S COVID-19 vaccine or a placebo. The CDR3 runs from the conserved cysteine through the conserved F or W. The D gene is left open where the match is weak. Clone size is not always given. Where it is, it says once, few, many or a class for expanded clones.

v_call	j_call	d_call	clone_size	cdr3_aa	cdr3_nt
TRBV4-1	TRBJ2-2	.	.	CASSPRGSTGELFF	TGCGCCAGCAGTCCCCGAGGGAGCACCGGGGAGCTGTTTTTT
TRBV21-1	TRBJ1-4	.	.	CASSMLRRQGSHEKLFF	TGTGCCAGCAGCATGCTCCGGCGACAGGGCTCCCATGAAAAACTGTTTTTT
TRBV14	TRBJ2-5	.	.	CASSPPPRTADSETQYF	TGTGCCAGCAGCCCTCCCCCCAGGACAGCCGATTCGGAGACCCAGTACTTC
TRBV2	TRBJ2-2	.	few	CASSTDRGTGELFF	TGTGCCAGCAGCACCGACAGAGGCACCGGGGAGCTGTTTTTT
TRBV3-1/TRBV3-2	TRBJ2-5	.	.	CASSQGKRRTQYF	TGTGCCAGCAGCCAGGGGAAGCGGCGAACCCAGTACTTC
TRBV6-2/TRBV6-3	TRBJ2-1	TRBD1	.	CASSYERTGKFNEQFF	TGTGCCAGCAGTTACGAACGGACAGGGAAATTCAATGAGCAGTTCTTC
TRBV3-1/TRBV3-2	TRBJ1-1	.	.	CASSQGTAEAFF	TGTGCCAGCAGCCAAGGTACAGCAGAAGCTTTCTTT
TRBV12-3/TRBV12-4	TRBJ2-7	.	.	CASSQWTEQYF	TGTGCCAGCAGTCAGTGGACAGAGCAGTACTTC
TRBV15	TRBJ1-5	.	.	CATSSRVFGQPQHF	TGTGCCACCAGCAGCAGGGTTTTTGGTCAGCCCCAGCATTTT
TRBV15	TRBJ1-5	TRBD1	.	CATSREGQPNQPQHF	TGTGCCACCAGCAGAGAGGGACAGCCAAATCAGCCCCAGCATTTT
TRBV3-1/TRBV3-2	TRBJ1-2	TRBD1	.	CASSQDRTGGYYGYTF	TGTGCCAGCAGCCAAGATCGGACAGGGGGCTACTATGGCTACACCTTC
TRBV30	TRBJ1-2	.	.	CAWSVSGTYGYTF	TGTGCCTGGAGTGTATCAGGGACCTATGGCTACACCTTC
TRBV28	TRBJ2-5	.	.	CASSHRTAYPETQYF	TGTGCCAGCAGTCACCGGACAGCCTACCCAGAGACCCAGTACTTC
TRBV19	TRBJ2-7	TRBD1	.	CASSMLGQGSEQYF	TGTGCCAGTAGTATGCTTGGACAGGGGAGCGAGCAGTACTTC
TRBV25-1	TRBJ1-2	TRBD1	.	CASSEGDSQDNYGYTF	TGTGCCAGCAGTGAAGGGGACAGCCAAGATAACTATGGCTACACCTTC
TRBV6-5	TRBJ1-1	.	.	CASPEGTGQNTEAFF	TGTGCCAGCCCAGAAGGAACGGGACAAAACACTGAAGCTTTCTTT
TRBV6-5	TRBJ2-3	TRBD2	few	CASSERGSTDTQYF	TGTGCCAGCAGCGAGCGGGGGAGCACAGATACGCAGTATTTT
TRBV4-1	TRBJ1-5	.	once	CASSRYGSGNQPQHF	TGCGCCAGCAGCCGGTACGGGTCGGGAAATCAGCCCCAGCATTTT
TRBV5-1	TRBJ1-2	TRBD1	once	CASSIGQGAGRYGYTF	TGCGCCAGCAGCATCGGACAGGGGGCAGGTCGGTATGGCTACACCTTC
TRBV5-5	TRBJ2-1	TRBD1	.	CASSSTGVSYNEQFF	TGTGCCAGCAGCTCGACAGGGGTGTCCTACAATGAGCAGTTCTTC
TRBV5-5	TRBJ1-1	.	.	CASSFRFGTEAFF	TGTGCCAGCAGCTTTCGTTTCGGCACTGAAGCTTTCTTT
TRBV21-1	TRBJ2-1	.	.	CASSSPSRRGANEQFF	TGTGCCAGCAGCAGCCCTTCCCGCCGGGGGGCGAATGAGCAGTTCTTC
TRBV3-1/TRBV3-2	TRBJ1-2	.	.	CASSPGPTGYTF	TGTGCCAGCAGCCCGGGCCCAACCGGCTACACCTTC
TRBV6-5	TRBJ2-2	.	.	CASSTRTGELFF	TGTGCCAGCAGTACCAGAACCGGGGAGCTGTTTTTT
TRBV6-5	TRBJ2-3	.	.	CASSYGASQGDTQYF	TGTGCCAGCAGTTACGGGGCTAGCCAGGGAGATACGCAGTATTTT
TRBV7-9	TRBJ1-6	.	.	CASSLAPGQGGSPLHF	TGTGCCAGCAGCTTAGCGCCCGGTCAGGGAGGATCACCCCTCCACTTT
TRBV27	TRBJ1-6	.	.	CASSPLSSSPLHF	TGTGCCAGCAGCCCCCTCTCTTCTTCACCCCTCCACTTT
TRBV3-1/TRBV3-2	TRBJ2-5	TRBD2	.	CASSATSGGQETQYF	TGTGCCAGCAGCGCAACTAGCGGAGGCCAAGAGACCCAGTACTTC
TRBV18	TRBJ1-1	.	.	CASSPGGNTEAFF	TGTGCCAGCTCACCGGGGGGGAACACTGAAGCTTTCTTT
TRBV4-3	TRBJ1-2	.	.	CASSQVPQIPGYTF	TGCGCCAGCAGCCAAGTCCCCCAAATCCCTGGCTACACCTTC